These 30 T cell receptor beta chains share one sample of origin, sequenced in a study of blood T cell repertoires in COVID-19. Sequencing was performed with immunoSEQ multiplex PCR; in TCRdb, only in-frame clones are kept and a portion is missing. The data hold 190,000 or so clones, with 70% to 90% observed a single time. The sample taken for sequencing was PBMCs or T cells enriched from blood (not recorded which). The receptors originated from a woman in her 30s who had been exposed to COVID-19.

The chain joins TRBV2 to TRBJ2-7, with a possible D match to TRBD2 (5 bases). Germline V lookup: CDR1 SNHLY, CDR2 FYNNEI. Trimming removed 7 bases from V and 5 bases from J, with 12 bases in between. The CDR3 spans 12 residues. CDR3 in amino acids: CASTLTRDEQYF. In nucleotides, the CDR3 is TGTGCCAGCACCTTAACTAGAGACGAGCAGTACTTC.

The CDR3 nucleotides read TGTGCCAGCAGCCCCGGGGGCGGGGGCGCCTACAATGAGCAGTTCTTC. Its translation is CASSPGGGGAYNEQFF. The chain carries TRBV2 and TRBJ2-1; D may be TRBD2 (7 bases). Per germline, CDR1 SNHLY and CDR2 FYNNEI. CDR3 length: 16 residues. With 6 bases removed from V and 2 bases from J, the gap between germline ends came to 17 bases. Full variable domain (rest looked up from reference TRBV2 and TRBJ2-1): EPEVTQTPSHQVTQMGQEVILRCVPISNHLYFYWYRQILGQKVEFLVSFYNNEISEKSEIFDDQFSVERPDGSNFTLKIRSTKLEDSAMYFCASSPGGGGAYNEQFFGPGTRLTVL.

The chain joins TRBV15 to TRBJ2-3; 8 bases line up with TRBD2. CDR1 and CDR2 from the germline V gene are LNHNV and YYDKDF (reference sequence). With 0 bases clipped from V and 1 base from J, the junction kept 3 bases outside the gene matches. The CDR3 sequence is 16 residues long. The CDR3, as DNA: TGTGCCACCAGCAGAGATGTGGGACTAGGCACAGATACGCAGTATTTT. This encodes CATSRDVGLGTDTQYF.

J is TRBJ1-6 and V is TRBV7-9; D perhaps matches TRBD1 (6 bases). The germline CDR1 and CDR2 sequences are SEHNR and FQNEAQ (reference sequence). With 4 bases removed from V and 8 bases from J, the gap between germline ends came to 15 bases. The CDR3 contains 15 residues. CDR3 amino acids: CASSSQTGGDSPLHF. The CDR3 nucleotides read TGTGCCAGCAGCTCTCAGACAGGTGGGGATTCACCCCTCCACTTT.

CDR3 loop: CASNGALSGGNEQFF. The CDR3 nucleotides are TGTGCCAGCAACGGAGCCTTGAGCGGAGGCAATGAGCAGTTCTTC. The rearrangement uses TRBV2 and TRBJ2-1; D is possibly TRBD2 (5 bases). From germline, CDR1 is SNHLY and CDR2 FYNNEI. V was cut by 7 bases and J by 6 bases, with 19 bases left in between. This CDR3 contains 15 residues.

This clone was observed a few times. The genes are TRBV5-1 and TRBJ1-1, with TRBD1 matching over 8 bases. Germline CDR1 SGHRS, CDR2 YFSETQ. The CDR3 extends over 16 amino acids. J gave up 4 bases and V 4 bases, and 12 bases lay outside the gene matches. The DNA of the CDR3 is TGCGCCAGCAGCCCCAACCCCCAGGGGGCGGTCACTGAAGCTTTCTTT. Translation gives CASSPNPQGAVTEAFF.

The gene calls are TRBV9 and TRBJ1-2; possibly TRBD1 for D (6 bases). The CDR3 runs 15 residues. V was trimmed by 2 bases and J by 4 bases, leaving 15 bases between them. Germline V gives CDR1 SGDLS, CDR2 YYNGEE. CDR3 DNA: TGTGCCAGCAGCGTCGACCCTACAGGGATCTATGGCTACACCTTC. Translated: CASSVDPTGIYGYTF.

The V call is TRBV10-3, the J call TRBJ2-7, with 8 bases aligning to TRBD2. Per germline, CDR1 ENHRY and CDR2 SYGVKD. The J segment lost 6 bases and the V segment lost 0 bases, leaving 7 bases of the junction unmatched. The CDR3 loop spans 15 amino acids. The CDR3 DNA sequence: TGTGCCATCAGTGAGTCGGGGAGAGCGGGGGCCGAGCAGTACTTC. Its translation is CAISESGRAGAEQYF.

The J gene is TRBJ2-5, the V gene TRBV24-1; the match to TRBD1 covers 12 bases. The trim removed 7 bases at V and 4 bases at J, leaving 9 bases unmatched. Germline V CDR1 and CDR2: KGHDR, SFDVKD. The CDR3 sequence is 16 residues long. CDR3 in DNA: TGTGCCACCAGGGGAACCGGGACAGGGGGCGGAGAGACCCAGTACTTC. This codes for CATRGTGTGGGETQYF.

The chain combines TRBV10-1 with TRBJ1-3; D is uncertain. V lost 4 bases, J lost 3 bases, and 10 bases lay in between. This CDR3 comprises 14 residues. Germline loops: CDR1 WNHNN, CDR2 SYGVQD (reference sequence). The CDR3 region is CASSGGRRGNTIYF. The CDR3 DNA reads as TGCGCCAGCAGTGGAGGGCGTCGTGGAAACACCATATATTTT.

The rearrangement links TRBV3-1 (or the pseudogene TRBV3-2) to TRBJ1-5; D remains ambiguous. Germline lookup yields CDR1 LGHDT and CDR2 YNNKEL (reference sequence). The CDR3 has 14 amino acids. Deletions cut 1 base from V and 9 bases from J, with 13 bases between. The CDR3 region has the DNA TGTGCCAGCAGCCAAGGGAGGGCCGCCGGGCCCCAGCATTTT. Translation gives CASSQGRAAGPQHF.

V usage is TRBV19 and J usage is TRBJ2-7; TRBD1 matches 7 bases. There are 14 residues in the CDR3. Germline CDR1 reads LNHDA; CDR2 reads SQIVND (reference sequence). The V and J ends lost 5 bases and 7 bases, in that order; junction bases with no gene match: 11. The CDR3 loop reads CASSFSGGTLEQYF. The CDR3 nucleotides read TGTGCCAGTAGTTTTTCAGGGGGAACCTTGGAGCAGTACTTC.

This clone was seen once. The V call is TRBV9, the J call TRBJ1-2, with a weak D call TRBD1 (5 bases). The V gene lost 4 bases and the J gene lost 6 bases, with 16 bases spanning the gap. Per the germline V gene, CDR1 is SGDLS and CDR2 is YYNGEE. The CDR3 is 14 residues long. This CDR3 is CASSSGGGVDGYTF. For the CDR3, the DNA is TGTGCCAGCAGCTCCGGAGGAGGGGTAGATGGCTACACCTTC.

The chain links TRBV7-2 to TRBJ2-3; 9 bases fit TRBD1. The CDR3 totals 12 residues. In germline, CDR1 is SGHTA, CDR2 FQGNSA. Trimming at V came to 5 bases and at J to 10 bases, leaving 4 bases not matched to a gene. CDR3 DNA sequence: TGTGCCAGCAGCCGGGACAGGGCAGCGCAGTATTTT. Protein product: CASSRDRAAQYF.

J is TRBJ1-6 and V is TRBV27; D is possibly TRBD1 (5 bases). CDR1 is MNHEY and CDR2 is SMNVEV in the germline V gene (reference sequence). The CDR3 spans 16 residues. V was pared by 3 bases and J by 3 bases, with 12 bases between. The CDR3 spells CASSFGGVHYNSPLHF. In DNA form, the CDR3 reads TGTGCCAGCAGTTTCGGAGGGGTCCACTATAATTCACCCCTCCACTTT.

The CDR3 here is CASSTTGTANEQYF. CDR3 DNA sequence: TGTGCCAGCTCAACAACAGGGACGGCCAACGAGCAGTACTTC. This sequence joins TRBV18 and TRBJ2-7; tentatively, D is TRBD1 (6 bases). Trimming pared 5 bases from V and 5 bases from J, leaving 16 bases between. Germline V gene lookup returns CDR1 KGHSH and CDR2 LQKENI. The CDR3 totals 14 residues.

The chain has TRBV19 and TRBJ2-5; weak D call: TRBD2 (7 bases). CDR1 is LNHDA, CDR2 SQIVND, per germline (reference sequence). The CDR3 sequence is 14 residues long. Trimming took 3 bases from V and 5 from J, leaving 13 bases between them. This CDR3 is CASSMGGAGETQYF. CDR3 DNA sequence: TGTGCCAGTAGTATGGGGGGGGCCGGGGAGACCCAGTACTTC. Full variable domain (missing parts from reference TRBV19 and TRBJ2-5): DGGITQSPKYLFRKEGQNVTLSCEQNLNHDAMYWYRQDPGQGLRLIYYSQIVNDFQKGDIAEGYSVSREKKESFPLTVTSAQKNPTAFYLCASSMGGAGETQYFGPGTRLLVL.

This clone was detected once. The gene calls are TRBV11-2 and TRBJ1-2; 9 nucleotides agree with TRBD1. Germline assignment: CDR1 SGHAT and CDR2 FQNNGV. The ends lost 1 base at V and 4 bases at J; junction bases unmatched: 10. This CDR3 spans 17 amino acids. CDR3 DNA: TGTGCCAGCAGCTTAGGAGGCCTGAGGGACAGGGCCTATGGCTACACCTTC. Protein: CASSLGGLRDRAYGYTF.

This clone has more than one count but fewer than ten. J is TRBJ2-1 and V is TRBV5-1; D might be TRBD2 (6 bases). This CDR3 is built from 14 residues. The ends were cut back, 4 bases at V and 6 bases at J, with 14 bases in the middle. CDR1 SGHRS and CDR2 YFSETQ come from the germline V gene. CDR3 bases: TGCGCCAGCAGCCCCACGTCCGGGGGCAATGAGCAGTTCTTC. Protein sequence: CASSPTSGGNEQFF.

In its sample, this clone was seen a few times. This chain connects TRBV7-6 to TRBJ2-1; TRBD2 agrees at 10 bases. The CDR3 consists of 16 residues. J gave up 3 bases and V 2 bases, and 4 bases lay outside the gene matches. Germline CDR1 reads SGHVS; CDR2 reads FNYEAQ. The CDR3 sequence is CASSLNSGGFYNEQFF. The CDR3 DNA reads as TGTGCCAGCAGCTTAAATAGCGGGGGGTTCTACAATGAGCAGTTCTTC.

The chain's CDR3 is CSVGTGGLSEAFF. The CDR3 DNA sequence: TGCAGCGTGGGGACAGGGGGCTTGAGTGAAGCTTTCTTT. This sequence joins TRBV29-1 and TRBJ1-1; TRBD1 matches 12 bases. This CDR3 region has 13 residues. The J segment lost 7 bases and the V segment lost 6 bases, leaving 6 bases of the junction unmatched. Germline V gene data show CDR1 as SQVTM and CDR2 as ANQGSEA.

CDR3 bases: TGTGCCATCAGTGAGCCTAGCGGGGGGAAAGATACGCAGTATTTT. Its translation: CAISEPSGGKDTQYF. The chain recombines TRBV10-3 with TRBJ2-3; 11 bases line up with TRBD2. V dropped 2 bases and J dropped 5; count of bases not matched to a gene: 3. This CDR3 has 15 residues. Germline values: CDR1 ENHRY, CDR2 SYGVKD.

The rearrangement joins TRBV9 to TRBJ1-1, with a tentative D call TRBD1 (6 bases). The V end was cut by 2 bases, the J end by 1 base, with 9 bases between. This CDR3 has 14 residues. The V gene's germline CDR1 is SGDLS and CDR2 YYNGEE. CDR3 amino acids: CASSVATGNTEAFF. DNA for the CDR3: TGTGCCAGCAGCGTGGCGACAGGGAACACTGAAGCTTTCTTT. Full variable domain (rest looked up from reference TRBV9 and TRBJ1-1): DSGVTQTPKHLITATGQRVTLRCSPRSGDLSVYWYQQSLDQGLQFLIQYYNGEERAKGNILERFSAQQFPDLHSELNLSSLELGDSALYFCASSVATGNTEAFFGQGTRLTVV.

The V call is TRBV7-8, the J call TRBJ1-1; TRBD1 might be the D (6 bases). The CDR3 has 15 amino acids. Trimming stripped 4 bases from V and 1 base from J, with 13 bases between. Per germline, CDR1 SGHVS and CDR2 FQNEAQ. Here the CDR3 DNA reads TGTGCCAGCAGCTCATACAGGGAAAGGAACACTGAAGCTTTCTTT. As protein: CASSSYRERNTEAFF.

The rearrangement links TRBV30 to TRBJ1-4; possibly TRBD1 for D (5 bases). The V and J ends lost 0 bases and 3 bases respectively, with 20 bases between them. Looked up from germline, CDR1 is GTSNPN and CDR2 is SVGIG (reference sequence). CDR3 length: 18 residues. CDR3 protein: CAWSVVGTYPPPNEKLFF. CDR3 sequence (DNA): TGTGCCTGGAGTGTAGTGGGGACTTATCCACCCCCTAATGAAAAACTGTTTTTT.

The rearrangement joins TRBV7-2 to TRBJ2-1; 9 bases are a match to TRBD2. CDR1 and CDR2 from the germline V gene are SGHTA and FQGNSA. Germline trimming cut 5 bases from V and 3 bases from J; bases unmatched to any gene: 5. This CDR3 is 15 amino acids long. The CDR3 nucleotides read TGTGCCAGCAGCACCCGCGGGGGGGGCTACAATGAGCAGTTCTTC. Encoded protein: CASSTRGGGYNEQFF. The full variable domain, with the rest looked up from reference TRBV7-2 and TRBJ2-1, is GAGVSQSPSNKVTEKGKDVELRCDPISGHTALYWYRQSLGQGLEFLIYFQGNSAPDKSGLPSDRFSAERTGGSVSTLTIQRTQQEDSAVYLCASSTRGGGYNEQFFGPGTRLTVL.

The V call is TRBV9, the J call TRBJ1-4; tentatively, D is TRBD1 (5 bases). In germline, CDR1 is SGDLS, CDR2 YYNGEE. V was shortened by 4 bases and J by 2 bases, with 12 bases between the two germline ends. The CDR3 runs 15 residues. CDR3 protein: CASSPPGKTNEKLFF. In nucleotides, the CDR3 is TGTGCCAGCAGCCCCCCAGGGAAGACTAATGAAAAACTGTTTTTT. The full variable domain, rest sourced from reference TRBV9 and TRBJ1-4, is DSGVTQTPKHLITATGQRVTLRCSPRSGDLSVYWYQQSLDQGLQFLIQYYNGEERAKGNILERFSAQQFPDLHSELNLSSLELGDSALYFCASSPPGKTNEKLFFGSGTQLSVL.

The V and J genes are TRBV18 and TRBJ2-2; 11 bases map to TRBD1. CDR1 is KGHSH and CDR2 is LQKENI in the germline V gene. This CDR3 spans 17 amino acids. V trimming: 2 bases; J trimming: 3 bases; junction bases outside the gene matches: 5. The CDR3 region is CASSPRTGGLDTGELFF. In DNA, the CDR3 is TGTGCCAGCTCACCAAGGACAGGGGGCTTGGACACCGGGGAGCTGTTTTTT.

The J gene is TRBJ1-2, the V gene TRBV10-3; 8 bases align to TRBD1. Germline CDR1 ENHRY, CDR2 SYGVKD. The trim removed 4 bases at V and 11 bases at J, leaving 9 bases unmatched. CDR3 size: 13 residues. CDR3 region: CAISGTGGQDYTF. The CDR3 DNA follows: TGTGCCATCAGTGGAACAGGGGGGCAAGATTACACCTTC.

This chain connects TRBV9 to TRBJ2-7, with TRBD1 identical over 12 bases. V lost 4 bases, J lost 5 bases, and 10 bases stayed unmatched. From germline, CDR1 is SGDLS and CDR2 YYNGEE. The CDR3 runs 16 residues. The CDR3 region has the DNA TGTGCCAGCAGCCCCTCGGGGGGACAGGGGGCTGACGAGCAGTACTTC. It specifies CASSPSGGQGADEQYF.